This TCR beta chain was recovered during a study of OX40 agonist ivuxolimab in advanced cancers. Study details: Patients got intravenous ivuxolimab at 0.01 to 10 mg/kg every 2 weeks. Age averaged roughly 60 years (range roughly 23 to 79), and 80% to 90% were male. Points from the study as a whole: Low clonal expansion, among the lowest seen, marked partial responders at 0.1-3.0 mg/kg. Expanded clones tended on average to be more numerous among CD8+ T cells than CD4+.

This CDR3 has 14 amino acids. Trimming removed 2 bases at V and 4 bases at J, with 9 bases between. Germline V lookup: CDR1 SEHNR, CDR2 FQNEAQ (reference sequence). The data were produced by immunoSEQ multiplex PCR, yet TCRdb's version contains in-frame clones alone and is incomplete. The sample holds tens of thousands of clones; around 90% are singletons and the top ten take 0.9% to 0.95%. With respect to this clone: What it binds is unknown.

This TCR derives from an adult with an advanced solid tumor such as melanoma, head and neck, liver or kidney cancer. The chain joins TRBV7-9 to TRBJ1-3, with no clear D. The sequencing here drew on CD4+ or CD8+ T cells sorted from blood, taken in a trial of the OX40 agonist ivuxolimab. This chain's CDR3 is CASSLKGPGNTIYF. CDR3 DNA sequence: TGTGCCAGCAGCTTAAAGGGTCCCGGAAACACCATATATTTT. The full variable domain, completed using reference TRBV7-9 and TRBJ1-3, is DTGVSQNPRHKITKRGQNVTFRCDPISEHNRLYWYRQTLGQGPEFLTYFQNEAQLEKSRLLSDRFSAERPKGSFSTLEIQRTEQGDSAMYLCASSLKGPGNTIYFGEGSWLTVV.